This TCR beta chain was obtained from a study of identical twins' blood T cells. The CDR3 totals 12 residues. Trimming cost V 4 bases and J 7 bases, with 8 bases left between them. CDR1 and CDR2 (germline): MNHEY, SVGAGI. This clonotype was found a few times. One entry per CDR3 protein, called by TCRdb with MiXCR from the 5' RACE reads. The table records 350,000 to 400,000 distinct CDR3 sequences, about 28% of them present only once. This receptor was obtained from a woman aged 18 to 55 in good health. The chain has TRBV6-5 and TRBJ1-5; D uncertain. Sequencing was carried out using PBMCs. CDR3 bases: TGTGCCAGCAGTTCACCTGAACAGCCCCAGCATTTT. Its protein product is CASSSPEQPQHF.